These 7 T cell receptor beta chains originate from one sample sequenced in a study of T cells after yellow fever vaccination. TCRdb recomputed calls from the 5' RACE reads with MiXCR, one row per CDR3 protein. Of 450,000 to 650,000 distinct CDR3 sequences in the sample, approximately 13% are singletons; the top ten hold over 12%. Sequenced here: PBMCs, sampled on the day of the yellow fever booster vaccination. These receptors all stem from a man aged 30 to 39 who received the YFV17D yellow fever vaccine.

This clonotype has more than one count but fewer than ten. Written as DNA, the CDR3 is TGTGCCAGCAGTTTTTTCCCTGGGAGGACCACTGAAGCTTTCTTT. This translates into CASSFFPGRTTEAFF. The chain combines TRBV21-1 with TRBJ1-1; TRBD1, the table's D call, lacks a check against the DNA. TRBV21-1 is marked as a pseudogene. The CDR3 runs to 15 residues.

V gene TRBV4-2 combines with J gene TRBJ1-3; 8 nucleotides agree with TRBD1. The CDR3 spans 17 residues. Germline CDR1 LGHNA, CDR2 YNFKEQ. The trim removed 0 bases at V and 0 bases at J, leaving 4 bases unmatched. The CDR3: CASSQEGTGTSGNTIYF. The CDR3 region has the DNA TGTGCCAGCAGCCAAGAGGGGACAGGAACCTCTGGAAACACCATATATTTT.

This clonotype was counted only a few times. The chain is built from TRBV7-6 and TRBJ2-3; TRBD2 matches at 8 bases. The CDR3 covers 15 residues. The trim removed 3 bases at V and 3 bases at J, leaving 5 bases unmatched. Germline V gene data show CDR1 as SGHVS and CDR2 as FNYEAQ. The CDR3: CASSLSGSWTDTQYF. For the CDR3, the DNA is TGTGCCAGCAGCTTGAGCGGGAGTTGGACAGATACGCAGTATTTT. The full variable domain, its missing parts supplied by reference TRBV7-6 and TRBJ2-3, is GAGVSQSPRYKVTKRGQDVALRCDPISGHVSLYWYRQALGQGPEFLTYFNYEAQQDKSGLPNDRFSAERPEGSISTLTIQRTEQRDSAMYRCASSLSGSWTDTQYFGPGTRLTVL.

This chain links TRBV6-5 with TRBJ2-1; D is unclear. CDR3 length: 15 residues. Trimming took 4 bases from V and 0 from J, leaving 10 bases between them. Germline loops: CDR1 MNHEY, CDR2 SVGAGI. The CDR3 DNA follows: TGTGCCAGCAGTTTCCTAGTTAGCTCCTACAATGAGCAGTTCTTC. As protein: CASSFLVSSYNEQFF.

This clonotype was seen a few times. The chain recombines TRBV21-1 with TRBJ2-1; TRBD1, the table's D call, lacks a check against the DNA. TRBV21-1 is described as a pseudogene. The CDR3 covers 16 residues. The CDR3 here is CASSKGGQAIGNEQFF. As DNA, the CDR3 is TGTGCCAGCAGCAAAGGGGGCCAAGCGATCGGCAATGAGCAGTTCTTC.

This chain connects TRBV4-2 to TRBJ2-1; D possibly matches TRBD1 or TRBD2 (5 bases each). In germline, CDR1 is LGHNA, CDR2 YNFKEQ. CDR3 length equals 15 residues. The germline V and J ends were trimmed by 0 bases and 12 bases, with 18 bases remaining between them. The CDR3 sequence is CASSQDVGGDGGQFF. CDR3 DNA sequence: TGTGCCAGCAGCCAAGATGTCGGCGGAGATGGGGGGCAGTTCTTC.

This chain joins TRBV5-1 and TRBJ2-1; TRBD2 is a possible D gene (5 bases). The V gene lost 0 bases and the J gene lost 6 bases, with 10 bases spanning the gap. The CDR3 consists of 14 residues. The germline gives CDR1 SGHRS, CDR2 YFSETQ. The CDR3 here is CASSLVASINEQFF. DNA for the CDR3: TGCGCCAGCAGCTTGGTTGCTAGCATCAATGAGCAGTTCTTC.